These 25 T cell receptor beta chains were all obtained from the same sample, sequenced in a study of blood T cell repertoires in COVID-19. TCRdb keeps only in-frame clones here, not all; method: immunoSEQ multiplex PCR. The table records a few hundred thousand clones, under 90% of them present only once. Sequenced input: peripheral blood. These receptors originate from a man aged 50 to 60 with acute or convalescent COVID-19.

A note on this clone: One end of the junction does not line up with germline, which may come from a read error. This chain connects TRBV5-6 to TRBJ2-7; 8 bases map to TRBD2. Germline-derived CDR1 and CDR2 are SGHDT and YYEEEE. The CDR3 loop spans 12 amino acids. The CDR3 DNA sequence: TGTGCCAGCACAACGGGGGGACTAGGTGGGGACTTC. Amino acids: CASTTGGLGGDF.

In DNA form, the CDR3 reads TGTGCCAGCAGCCTTACAGGGGGCGCAAATTCACCCCTCCACTTT. Its protein product is CASSLTGGANSPLHF. The V call is TRBV3-1 (or the pseudogene TRBV3-2), the J call TRBJ1-6; 9 bases match TRBD1. Looked up from germline, CDR1 is LGHDT and CDR2 is YNNKEL (reference sequence). This CDR3 has 15 residues. V trimming: 4 bases; J trimming: 7 bases; junction bases outside the gene matches: 5.

The V gene is TRBV15, the J gene TRBJ1-5, with D maybe TRBD1 (5 bases). Germline loops: CDR1 LNHNV, CDR2 YYDKDF (reference sequence). Trimming took off 5 bases at V and 3 bases at J, with 14 bases between the two ends. The CDR3 consists of 15 residues. DNA for the CDR3: TGTGCCACCAGCCTGGGGACTACCTTCAATCAGCCCCAGCATTTT. It specifies CATSLGTTFNQPQHF. Full variable domain (remainder filled in from reference TRBV15 and TRBJ1-5): DAMVIQNPRYQVTQFGKPVTLSCSQTLNHNVMYWYQQKSSQAPKLLFHYYDKDFNNEADTPDNFQSRRPNTSFCFLDIRSPGLGDTAMYLCATSLGTTFNQPQHFGDGTRLSIL.

Only one count was recorded for this clone. The chain links TRBV6-5 to TRBJ2-2; D gene ambiguous. Germline V CDR1 and CDR2: MNHEY, SVGAGI. The V end lost 6 bases, the J end lost 5 bases, and 10 bases lay between the germline ends. The CDR3 spans 13 residues. CDR3 DNA sequence: TGTGCCAGCAGCCAACGAGGAACCGGGGAGCTGTTTTTT. This codes for CASSQRGTGELFF.

The V and J genes are TRBV20-1 and TRBJ1-1, with unresolved D. Germline V gene lookup returns CDR1 DFQATT and CDR2 SNEGSKA (reference sequence). The CDR3 extends over 13 amino acids. The V and J ends lost 3 bases and 5 bases respectively, with 13 bases between them. This CDR3 is CSASRARETEAFF. The CDR3 DNA sequence: TGCAGTGCTAGTAGGGCCCGGGAGACTGAAGCTTTCTTT.

The gene calls are TRBV18 and TRBJ1-1, with TRBD1 matching over 8 bases. The germline gives CDR1 KGHSH, CDR2 LQKENI. J gave up 3 bases and V 3 bases, and 9 bases lay outside the gene matches. The CDR3 length is 16 residues. The CDR3 region is CASSPPRQGTYTEAFF. As DNA, the CDR3 is TGTGCCAGCTCACCCCCAAGACAGGGGACGTACACTGAAGCTTTCTTT.

The rearrangement links TRBV3-1 (or the pseudogene TRBV3-2) to TRBJ2-7; 9 nucleotides agree with TRBD2. V gave up 4 bases and J gave up 3 bases; unmatched junction bases: 4. Germline loops: CDR1 LGHDT, CDR2 YNNKEL (reference sequence). This CDR3 spans 14 amino acids. CDR3 nucleotide sequence: TGTGCCAGCAGCCCCAGCGGGGGGCTCTACGAGCAGTACTTC. This gives the protein CASSPSGGLYEQYF.

This clone was picked up a small number of times. The CDR3, as DNA: TGTGCCAGCAGTTTGGGTAGCGGGGGGGCCGGAGAGCAGTACTTC. This translates into CASSLGSGGAGEQYF. The chain couples TRBV27 to TRBJ2-7; 11 nucleotides match TRBD2. The CDR3 sequence is 15 residues long. CDR1 is MNHEY and CDR2 is SMNVEV in the germline V gene (reference sequence). Unmatched junction bases numbered 8, after V lost 3 bases and J lost 7 bases.

This clone was counted between two and nine times. This chain connects TRBV5-8 to TRBJ2-5; 7 bases match TRBD1. This CDR3 contains 14 residues. The ends lost 5 bases at V and 0 bases at J; junction bases unmatched: 4. CDR1 and CDR2 (germline): SGHTS, YDEGEE. CDR3 DNA: TGTGCCAGCAGTTCCGACAGGGACCAAGAGACCCAGTACTTC. The encoded protein is CASSSDRDQETQYF.

The chain couples TRBV11-3 to TRBJ1-1, with 9 bases matching TRBD1. The germline V gene has CDR1 SGHNT and CDR2 YENEEA. The ends lost 5 bases at V and 3 bases at J; junction bases unmatched: 10. This CDR3 contains 16 residues. The CDR3 coding sequence is TGTGCCAGCAGCAGTGGACAGGGGCACTCGGACACTGAAGCTTTCTTT. Its protein product is CASSSGQGHSDTEAFF.

The rearrangement uses TRBV30 and TRBJ1-5; no firm D call. Germline loops: CDR1 GTSNPN, CDR2 SVGIG (reference sequence). The V end lost 0 bases, the J end lost 1 base, and 7 bases lay between the germline ends. The CDR3 has 14 amino acids. The CDR3 nucleotides are TGTGCCTGGAGTGTAGTCGGGAGCAATCAGCCCCAGCATTTT. Protein: CAWSVVGSNQPQHF.

The chain couples TRBV9 to TRBJ2-3; TRBD2 matches at 11 bases. This CDR3 region has 16 residues. The junction had 7 bases not matched to a gene; V was cut back by 3 bases and J by 4 bases. CDR1 SGDLS and CDR2 YYNGEE come from the germline V gene. Here the CDR3 reads CASSGLTSGAADTQYF. CDR3 sequence (DNA): TGTGCCAGCAGCGGCCTGACTAGCGGGGCCGCAGATACGCAGTATTTT.

The chain combines TRBV24-1 with TRBJ2-5; 9 nucleotides align to TRBD2. The CDR3 runs 16 residues. With V trimmed by 4 bases and J by 4 bases, 9 bases remained unmatched. CDR1 and CDR2 from the germline V gene are KGHDR and SFDVKD. CDR3 nucleotide sequence: TGTGCCACCAGTGACCAAGCGCGGGGGGGGCCAGAGACCCAGTACTTC. The encoded protein is CATSDQARGGPETQYF.

The table lists this clone with a count of one. V gene TRBV5-1 combines with J gene TRBJ2-5; D is ambiguous. Germline V lookup: CDR1 SGHRS, CDR2 YFSETQ. The germline V and J ends were trimmed by 5 bases and 3 bases, with 5 bases remaining between them. There are 11 residues in the CDR3. The CDR3: CASRSEETQYF. In DNA form, the CDR3 reads TGCGCCAGCAGATCGGAAGAGACCCAGTACTTC. Complete variable domain (other parts from reference TRBV5-1 and TRBJ2-5): KAGVTQTPRYLIKTRGQQVTLSCSPISGHRSVSWYQQTPGQGLQFLFEYFSETQRNKGNFPGRFSGRQFSNSRSEMNVSTLELGDSALYLCASRSEETQYFGPGTRLLVL.

V and J are TRBV30 and TRBJ2-3; 8 bases are shared with TRBD2. This CDR3 contains 12 residues. Trimming removed 7 bases from V and 6 bases from J; junction bases left unmatched: 6. Germline CDR1 GTSNPN, CDR2 SVGIG (reference sequence). In DNA form, the CDR3 reads TGTGCCTCTGCGGGGGGCAGGGATACGCAGTATTTT. It encodes CASAGGRDTQYF.

The V gene is TRBV13, the J gene TRBJ2-3; 7 bases agree with TRBD1. The V gene end was trimmed by 5 bases and the J gene end by 4 bases; junction bases not matched to a gene: 3. The CDR3 loop spans 13 amino acids. CDR1 PRHDT and CDR2 FYEKMQ come from the germline V gene (reference sequence). The CDR3 region has the DNA TGTGCCAGCAGCCCCAGGGGGTCAGATACGCAGTATTTT. It codes for CASSPRGSDTQYF. Filled out from reference TRBV13 and TRBJ2-3, the complete variable domain reads AAGVIQSPRHLIKEKRETATLKCYPIPRHDTVYWYQQGPGQDPQFLISFYEKMQSDKGSIPDRFSAQQFSDYHSELNMSSLELGDSALYFCASSPRGSDTQYFGPGTRLTVL.

This chain connects TRBV6-1 to TRBJ2-3; 8 nucleotides align to TRBD2. With V trimmed by 3 bases and J by 6 bases, 8 bases remained unmatched. The CDR3 extends over 15 amino acids. Per the germline V gene, CDR1 is MNHNS and CDR2 is SASEGT. CDR3: CASSEGLVRGDTQYF. In nucleotides, the CDR3 is TGTGCCAGCAGTGAGGGACTAGTTCGGGGTGATACGCAGTATTTT.

J is TRBJ2-2 and V is TRBV6-5; 8 bases are a match to TRBD2. Germline lookup yields CDR1 MNHEY and CDR2 SVGAGI. J gave up 6 bases and V 7 bases, and 10 bases lay outside the gene matches. The CDR3 is made up of 15 amino acids. The CDR3: CASNSGGRRAGELFF. CDR3 nucleotides: TGTGCCAGCAACAGCGGGGGCCGACGGGCCGGGGAGCTGTTTTTT.

The V gene is TRBV5-4, the J gene TRBJ2-2, with D tentatively TRBD1 (7 bases). Germline CDR1 is SGHNT and CDR2 is YYREEE (reference sequence). This CDR3 has 15 residues. Between the trimmed V and J ends, which lost 3 bases and 7 bases, there was a span of 16 bases. The CDR3 nucleotides read TGTGCCAGCAGCTGGTTGGAGGGGGCTATCGGGGAGCTGTTTTTT. It is translated as CASSWLEGAIGELFF.

The V gene is TRBV6-5, the J gene TRBJ2-1, with D possibly being TRBD2 (6 bases). CDR3 size: 13 residues. V lost 6 bases to trimming and J lost 4 bases, with 10 bases between them. CDR1 and CDR2 from the germline V gene are MNHEY and SVGAGI. The CDR3 here is CASSSGVYNEQFF. The CDR3 DNA is TGTGCCAGCAGCTCGGGGGTTTACAATGAGCAGTTCTTC.

Only one count was recorded for this clone. The chain couples TRBV6-5 to TRBJ2-7; 11 positions agree with TRBD2. The CDR3 consists of 16 residues. The V and J ends lost 1 base and 4 bases, in that order; junction bases with no gene match: 6. CDR1 is MNHEY, CDR2 SVGAGI, per germline. CDR3: CASSYFPGLAVYEQYF. CDR3 bases: TGTGCCAGCAGTTACTTTCCGGGACTAGCGGTGTACGAGCAGTACTTC.

This clone was detected only once. V is TRBV27 and J is TRBJ1-1; weak D call: TRBD1 (5 bases). Germline V CDR1 and CDR2: MNHEY, SMNVEV (reference sequence). The CDR3 spans 16 residues. V gave up 1 base and J gave up 2 bases, with 14 bases separating them. The CDR3 sequence is CASSLFVGGVNTEAFF. As DNA, the CDR3 is TGTGCCAGCAGTTTATTTGTGGGAGGGGTAAACACTGAAGCTTTCTTT.

The DNA of the CDR3 is TGTGCCAGCAGCTCCCAACCCTTTGGGCGCGTAGGTGGCTACACCTTC. It yields the protein CASSSQPFGRVGGYTF. The gene calls are TRBV7-3 and TRBJ1-2; D unresolved. The V end lost 4 bases, the J end lost 7 bases, and 22 bases lay between the germline ends. The CDR3 has 16 residues. The germline V gene has CDR1 SGHTA and CDR2 FQGTGA.

This sequence joins TRBV18 and TRBJ1-1; weak D call: TRBD1 (6 bases). The CDR3 is 14 residues long. The germline V and J ends were trimmed by 6 bases and 0 bases, with 11 bases remaining between them. Looked up from germline, CDR1 is KGHSH and CDR2 is LQKENI. The CDR3: CASSSRGMNTEAFF. In DNA, the CDR3 is TGTGCCAGCTCTTCAAGGGGGATGAACACTGAAGCTTTCTTT.

This clone was counted a single time. The chain has TRBV11-3 and TRBJ2-3; 11 bases map to TRBD2. The CDR3 contains 15 residues. Germline V gene data show CDR1 as SGHNT and CDR2 as YENEEA. The V segment lost 1 base and the J segment 7 bases; nucleotides outside the gene matches: 4. The CDR3 DNA sequence: TGTGCCAGCAGCTTAGTAGCGGGGGGGAGGAATACGCAGTATTTT. It encodes CASSLVAGGRNTQYF.